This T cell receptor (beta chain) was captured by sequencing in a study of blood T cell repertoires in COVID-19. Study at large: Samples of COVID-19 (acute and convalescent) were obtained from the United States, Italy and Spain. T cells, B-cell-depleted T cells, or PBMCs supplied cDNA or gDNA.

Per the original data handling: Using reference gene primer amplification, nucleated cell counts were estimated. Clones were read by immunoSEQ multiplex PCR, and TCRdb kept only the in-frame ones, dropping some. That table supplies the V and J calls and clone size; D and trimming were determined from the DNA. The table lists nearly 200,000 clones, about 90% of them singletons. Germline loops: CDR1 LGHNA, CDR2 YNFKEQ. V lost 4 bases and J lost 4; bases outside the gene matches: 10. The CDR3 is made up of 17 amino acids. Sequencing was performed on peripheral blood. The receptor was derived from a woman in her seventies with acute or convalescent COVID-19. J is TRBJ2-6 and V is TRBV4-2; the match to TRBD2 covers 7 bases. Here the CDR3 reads CASSPSRGEPGANVLTF. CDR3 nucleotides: TGTGCCAGCAGCCCCTCACGGGGGGAACCCGGGGCCAACGTCCTGACTTTC.